These 3 T cell receptor beta chains originate from one sample sequenced in a study of metastatic and nonmetastatic thyroid tumors. Until they underwent thyroid surgery, no patient had received any treatment. With MiXCR, TCRdb reprocessed the PCR reads. The sample lists about 40,000 clones, approximately 15% occurring once. Sequencing was carried out using blood. The receptors come from a female donor with papillary thyroid cancer or a benign thyroid nodule (not recorded which). Some clones in this sample may be carry-over from other donors' samples.

This clone showed up many times. The chain carries TRBV13 and TRBJ2-1; 14 bases are shared with TRBD2. The CDR3 consists of 16 residues. J lost 7 bases, V lost 5 bases, and 7 bases had no gene match. The germline CDR1 and CDR2 sequences are PRHDT and FYEKMQ (reference sequence). The CDR3 loop is CASSGEGTSGSNEQFF. DNA for the CDR3: TGTGCCAGCAGCGGCGAAGGGACTAGCGGGAGTAATGAGCAGTTCTTC.

Ten or more counts support this clone. This chain links TRBV30 with TRBJ1-5; 8 nucleotides align to TRBD1. Looked up from germline, CDR1 is GTSNPN and CDR2 is SVGIG (reference sequence). The CDR3 totals 15 residues. V gave up 2 bases and J gave up 4 bases; unmatched junction bases: 7. In DNA, the CDR3 is TGTGCCTGGAGTTCCGGACAGGGTAGGAATCAGCCCCAGCATTTT. Amino acids: CAWSSGQGRNQPQHF.

In its sample, this clone was seen many times. The chain combines TRBV30 with TRBJ1-1; 7 bases fit TRBD1. This CDR3 comprises 14 residues. Germline lookup yields CDR1 GTSNPN and CDR2 SVGIG (reference sequence). Trimming took 2 bases from V and 3 from J; bases not matched to a gene: 6. The chain's CDR3 is CAWSPGTEDTEAFF. CDR3 nucleotides: TGTGCCTGGAGTCCCGGGACAGAGGACACTGAAGCTTTCTTT.